Sequencing of this TCR beta chain was carried out in a study of blood T cells in healthy people across ages. Concerning this clonotype itself: Its antigen is unidentified.

Sample-barcoded 5' priming and a J-beta primer mix drove a second PCR of about 6 to 12 cycles. A tag from a template-switch adaptor with 12 random nucleotides marked each cDNA molecule. TCRdb reprocessed the 5' RACE reads with MiXCR, giving one entry per CDR3 protein. The table has 650,000 to 1,000,000 distinct CDR3 sequences, about 36% seen once. The donors, aged roughly 6 to 90, were healthy Caucasians from Russia. Findings and limits, study-wide: Per million T cells, TCR beta diversity dropped about linearly as age rose. PBMCs that were unsorted prevented a conclusive naive versus antigen-experienced comparison.

The clonotype comes from a man aged 18-30 years in good health. Sequencing was carried out using blood.

CDR3 DNA: TGTGCCACCAGCAGAGAGGGGGGTGAGAATCAGCCCCAGCATTTT. Translating gives CATSREGGENQPQHF. V and J are TRBV15 and TRBJ1-5; possible D gene TRBD1, 5 bases. Per germline, CDR1 LNHNV and CDR2 YYDKDF (reference sequence). This CDR3 contains 15 residues. The V and J ends lost 0 bases and 4 bases respectively, with 10 bases between them.